The entry below describes one TCR beta chain. The sample comes from a study of OX40 agonist ivuxolimab in advanced cancers. Study overall: Of mixed ages from about 23 to 90 and averaging approximately 60 years, the group was approximately 84% male.

TCRdb keeps only in-frame clones here, not all; method: immunoSEQ multiplex PCR. The sample lists under 20,000 clones; 70% to 90% were seen once. Enrollment shut out patients with autoimmune disease history or systemic immunosuppression. V dropped 1 base and J dropped 6 bases, with 16 bases sitting between them. Germline V gene lookup returns CDR1 SGHVS and CDR2 FQNEAQ. The CDR3 is made up of 16 amino acids. The specimen was CD4+ or CD8+ T cells sorted from blood, collected in a trial of the OX40 agonist ivuxolimab. This chain uses TRBV7-8 with TRBJ1-5; maybe TRBD1 (5 bases). The sequence came from an adult with an advanced solid tumor such as melanoma, head and neck, liver or kidney cancer. The chain's CDR3 is CASSLVGRGAGQPQHF. The CDR3, as DNA: TGTGCCAGCAGCTTAGTGGGCCGCGGGGCGGGTCAGCCCCAGCATTTT.